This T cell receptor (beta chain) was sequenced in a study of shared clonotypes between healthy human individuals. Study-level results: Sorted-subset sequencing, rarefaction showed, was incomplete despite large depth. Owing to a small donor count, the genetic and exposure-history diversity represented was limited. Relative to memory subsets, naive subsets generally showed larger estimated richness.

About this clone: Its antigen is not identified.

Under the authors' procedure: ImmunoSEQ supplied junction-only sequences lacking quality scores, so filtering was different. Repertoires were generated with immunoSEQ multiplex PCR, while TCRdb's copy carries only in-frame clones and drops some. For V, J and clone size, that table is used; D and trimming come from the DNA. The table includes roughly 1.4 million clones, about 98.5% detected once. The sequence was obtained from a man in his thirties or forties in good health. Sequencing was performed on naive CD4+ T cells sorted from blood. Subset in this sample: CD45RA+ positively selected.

The CDR3 is CASSFRQGGQPQHF. The CDR3 DNA sequence: TGTGCCAGCAGTTTCCGACAGGGAGGTCAGCCCCAGCATTTT. This rearrangement joins TRBV27 to TRBJ1-5; 7 bases map to TRBD1. Trimming took 3 bases from V and 6 from J; bases not matched to a gene: 5. The CDR3 spans 14 residues. Germline V gives CDR1 MNHEY, CDR2 SMNVEV (reference sequence).